This TCR beta chain is from a study of cytomegalovirus exposure and HLA in healthy donors. This PCR relied on a set of 60 Vbeta primers and 13 Jbeta primers. The protocol was immunoSEQ multiplex PCR, while the TCRdb copy is restricted to in-frame clones and leaves out a portion. The sample has 100,000 or so clones; around 80% are singletons. Sequenced: PBMCs. This TCR came from a woman aged 18-30 years in good health and CMV-seronegative.

Here the CDR3 DNA reads TGTGCCAGCAGCTTGACAGTCTACGAGCAGTACTTC. Translating it yields CASSLTVYEQYF. The chain uses TRBV28 and TRBJ2-7, with D tentatively TRBD1 (5 bases). Germline assignment: CDR1 MDHEN and CDR2 SYDVKM. This CDR3 has 12 amino acids. V was shortened by 6 bases and J by 3 bases, with 9 bases between the two germline ends.